The 22 T cell receptor beta chains below come from one sample, sequenced in a study of T cells in Graves' hyperthyroidism and ophthalmopathy. What was amplified from RNA transcripts were TCR beta CDR3 regions. During a first-round RT-PCR of the TCR CDR3, the HTBI primer set was used. TCRdb reprocessed the multiplex PCR reads with MiXCR, giving one entry per CDR3 protein. The sample yields more than 500,000 distinct CDR3 sequences, more than 15% seen once. Sequencing used blood. The receptors were gathered from a woman aged 25 to 39 with Graves' ophthalmopathy.

This clonotype has at least ten counts. The rearrangement joins TRBV28 to TRBJ2-1, with TRBD1 matching 10 bases. Germline CDR1 and CDR2: MDHEN and SYDVKM. The V gene end was trimmed by 4 bases and the J gene end by 1 base; junction bases not matched to a gene: 4. CDR3 length equals 16 residues. DNA for the CDR3: TGTGCCAGCAGTTCCTGGGACAGGGGATCCTACAATGAGCAGTTCTTC. Translated, it gives CASSSWDRGSYNEQFF.

J is TRBJ2-3 and V is TRBV10-3; D call uncertain. Germline values: CDR1 ENHRY, CDR2 SYGVKD. This CDR3 is 13 amino acids long. Deletions cut 2 bases from V and 4 bases from J, with 7 bases between. The CDR3 nucleotides are TGTGCCATCAGTGAGAGAGAGGCAGATACGCAGTATTTT. Protein: CAISEREADTQYF.

This clonotype was seen only a few times. This chain links TRBV12-3 or TRBV12-4 with TRBJ2-7; unclear D gene. This CDR3 comprises 15 residues. Trimming stripped 6 bases from V and 0 bases from J, with 15 bases between. The CDR3 reads CASRSRAPSSYEQYF. The CDR3 DNA follows: TGTGCCAGCAGGTCCCGGGCTCCGAGCTCCTACGAGCAGTACTTC.

The chain joins TRBV28 to TRBJ2-1, with 10 bases that match TRBD1. Germline loops: CDR1 MDHEN, CDR2 SYDVKM. The CDR3 has 15 residues. Trimming cost V 4 bases and J 8 bases; bases outside gene matches: 8. The CDR3 sequence: CASSSGTGETDEQFF. DNA of the CDR3: TGTGCCAGCAGTTCGGGGACAGGGGAGACGGATGAGCAGTTCTTC.

This clonotype was picked up many times. The V gene is TRBV12-3 or TRBV12-4, the J gene TRBJ2-7; TRBD2 matches at 8 bases. Germline trimming cut 6 bases from V and 5 bases from J; bases unmatched to any gene: 6. The length of the CDR3 is 13 residues. CDR3 nucleotide sequence: TGTGCCAGCAGGTTCGGGGGGGCGGACGAGCAGTACTTC. It translates to CASRFGGADEQYF.

This clonotype was seen a handful of times. This chain connects TRBV4-1 to TRBJ1-6; TRBD1 is a possible D gene (6 bases). The CDR3 loop spans 17 amino acids. The V end was cut by 4 bases, the J end by 0 bases, with 13 bases between. Germline lookup yields CDR1 MGHRA and CDR2 YSYEKL. As DNA, the CDR3 is TGCGCCAGCAGCCCCGGACAGCAGAGCTCCTATAATTCACCCCTCCACTTT. It specifies CASSPGQQSSYNSPLHF.

This clonotype was recorded a few times. This chain joins TRBV12-3 or TRBV12-4 and TRBJ2-6; 7 bases agree with TRBD1. This CDR3 comprises 17 residues. V gave up 7 bases and J gave up 4 bases; unmatched junction bases: 13. CDR3 protein: CASNSARDRAGANVLTF. In DNA, the CDR3 is TGTGCCAGCAACAGTGCAAGGGACAGAGCCGGGGCCAACGTCCTGACTTTC.

This clonotype was counted between two and nine times. This sequence joins TRBV3-1 and TRBJ2-3; 11 nucleotides line up with TRBD1. Germline V gene data show CDR1 as LGHDT and CDR2 as YNNKEL (reference sequence). This CDR3 region has 15 residues. Trimming at V came to 4 bases and at J to 6 bases, leaving 6 bases not matched to a gene. The CDR3, as DNA: TGTGCCAGCAGCCGGGACAGGGGGGGTCCTGATACGCAGTATTTT. Its protein is CASSRDRGGPDTQYF.

This clonotype has at least ten counts. This chain links TRBV6-1 with TRBJ2-1, with D uncertain. Trimming removed 1 base from V and 8 bases from J, with 3 bases in between. Per the germline V gene, CDR1 is MNHNS and CDR2 is SASEGT. The CDR3 runs 11 residues. CDR3 nucleotides: TGTGCCAGCAGTGAAGAGCATGAGCAGTTCTTC. Its translation is CASSEEHEQFF.

As concerns this clonotype: A much larger clone is a single base away; this may be a read error. V gene TRBV7-9 combines with J gene TRBJ2-7; D is uncertain. The CDR3 has 14 residues. Trimming stripped 2 bases from V and 2 bases from J, with 10 bases between. Germline V gives CDR1 SEHNR, CDR2 FQNEAQ (reference sequence). CDR3 nucleotides: TGTGCCAGCAGCTTACATGAAGGTGCCTACGAGCAGTACTTC. Its protein is CASSLHEGAYEQYF.

V usage is TRBV16 and J usage is TRBJ1-5, with D possibly matching TRBD1 (6 bases). The germline CDR1 and CDR2 sequences are KGHSY and FQNENV. The CDR3 length is 15 residues. The V end was cut by 3 bases, the J end by 3 bases, with 12 bases between. CDR3 sequence (DNA): TGTGCCAGCAGCCAGTACAGGGAGGACAATCAGCCCCAGCATTTT. Translating it yields CASSQYREDNQPQHF.

This clonotype has only a few counts. J is TRBJ2-3 and V is TRBV7-9, with D unresolved. The J call may be faulty, since TRBJ1-5 better matches the DNA end. CDR1 is SEHNR, CDR2 FQNEAQ, per germline (reference sequence). The CDR3 covers 14 residues. The CDR3 bases are TGTGCCAGCAGCCCCTTAGGAGCCTCCGATACGCAGCATTTT. This codes for CASSPLGASDTQHF.

The chain links TRBV2 to TRBJ1-6; weak D call: TRBD1 (6 bases). Germline lookup yields CDR1 SNHLY and CDR2 FYNNEI. The ends were cut back, 6 bases at V and 8 bases at J, with 14 bases in the middle. The CDR3 extends over 14 amino acids. The CDR3: CASSPGGRYSPLHF. In DNA form, the CDR3 reads TGTGCCAGCAGCCCGGGGGGCCGGTATTCACCCCTCCACTTT.

This clonotype has more than one count but fewer than ten. The chain carries TRBV5-1 and TRBJ2-6; TRBD2 matches 7 bases. There are 16 residues in the CDR3. The junction had 7 bases not matched to a gene; V was cut back by 4 bases and J by 3 bases. CDR1 is SGHRS, CDR2 YFSETQ, per germline. The CDR3 here is CASSTRLAYGANVLTF. The CDR3 coding sequence is TGCGCCAGCAGCACCCGACTAGCCTATGGGGCCAACGTCCTGACTTTC.

This clonotype was detected ten times or more. V and J are TRBV30 and TRBJ2-2, with D hard to call. Trimming took 5 bases from V and 3 from J, leaving 13 bases between them. Germline values: CDR1 GTSNPN, CDR2 SVGIG (reference sequence). This CDR3 has 14 amino acids. The CDR3 nucleotides read TGTGCCTGGGACCTCTGGACGGACACCGGGGAGCTGTTTTTT. It translates to CAWDLWTDTGELFF.

The sample holds a few counts of this clonotype. J is TRBJ2-7 and V is TRBV4-2; TRBD2 might be the D (5 bases). Trimming removed 0 bases from V and 5 bases from J, with 11 bases in between. Germline CDR1 reads LGHNA; CDR2 reads YNFKEQ. The CDR3 is 14 residues long. In DNA form, the CDR3 reads TGTGCCAGCAGCCAAGAAGTCAGCGGAGACGAGCAGTACTTC. Its protein is CASSQEVSGDEQYF.

V and J are TRBV4-3 and TRBJ2-1; no firm D call. This CDR3 has 13 residues. CDR1 is LGHNA, CDR2 YSLEER, per germline. Trimming took 0 bases from V and 6 from J, leaving 6 bases between them. CDR3: CASSQDNPNEQFF. CDR3 nucleotides: TGCGCCAGCAGCCAAGATAACCCCAATGAGCAGTTCTTC.

This clonotype was counted many times. CDR3 sequence (DNA): TGTGCCAGCAGTTTTCAACAGCCGAGCCTGGGGGGGGAGCAGTACTTC. Translation: CASSFQQPSLGGEQYF. The rearrangement links TRBV28 to TRBJ2-7; TRBD2 agrees at 7 bases. Losses at the gene ends were 3 bases for V and 7 bases for J; bases not matched to a gene: 15. Germline CDR1 reads MDHEN; CDR2 reads SYDVKM. This CDR3 comprises 16 residues. Based on the CDR3 plus reference TRBV28 and TRBJ2-7, the full variable domain is DVKVTQSSRYLVKRTGEKVFLECVQDMDHENMFWYRQDPGLGLRLIYFSYDVKMKEKGDIPEGYSVSREKKERFSLILESASTNQTSMYLCASSFQQPSLGGEQYFGPGTRLTVT.

This clonotype occurred many times. The genes are TRBV18 and TRBJ2-5; 11 bases are shared with TRBD1. Germline CDR1 KGHSH, CDR2 LQKENI. V trimming: 2 bases; J trimming: 3 bases; junction bases outside the gene matches: 2. The CDR3 consists of 15 residues. Written as DNA, the CDR3 is TGTGCCAGCTCACCATGGGACAGGGGGGAAGAGACCCAGTACTTC. Its translation: CASSPWDRGEETQYF.

A word on this clonotype: A much larger clone lies a single base off, so this may be a read error. The V call is TRBV6-1, the J call TRBJ2-1; D call uncertain. V dropped 8 bases and J dropped 5 bases, with 16 bases sitting between them. The CDR3 totals 14 residues. Germline CDR1 MNHNS, CDR2 SASEGT. The CDR3 nucleotides are TGTGCCAGCGGCCAGGTGGTCCGTAACAATGAGCAGTTCTTC. The encoded protein is CASGQVVRNNEQFF.

Only a few counts were recorded for this clonotype. CDR3 bases: TGCGCCAGCAGCCAAACGACAGGGCTCCCTGAAGCTTTCTTT. It specifies CASSQTTGLPEAFF. The V call is TRBV4-3, the J call TRBJ1-1; TRBD1 agrees at 7 bases. The germline V gene encodes CDR1 LGHNA and CDR2 YSLEER. V lost 2 bases and J lost 6; bases outside the gene matches: 6. The CDR3 has 14 amino acids.

CDR3 residues: CASSLTSGWYNEQFF. CDR3 coding DNA: TGTGCCAGCAGCTTAACTAGCGGGTGGTACAATGAGCAGTTCTTC. V is TRBV7-3 and J is TRBJ2-1, with 7 bases aligning to TRBD2. Germline CDR1 SGHTA, CDR2 FQGTGA. There are 15 residues in the CDR3. J lost 4 bases, V lost 0 bases, and 3 bases had no gene match. Complete variable domain (other parts from reference TRBV7-3 and TRBJ2-1): GAGVSQTPSNKVTEKGKYVELRCDPISGHTALYWYRQSLGQGPEFLIYFQGTGAADDSGLPNDRFFAVRPEGSVSTLKIQRTERGDSAVYLCASSLTSGWYNEQFFGPGTRLTVL.